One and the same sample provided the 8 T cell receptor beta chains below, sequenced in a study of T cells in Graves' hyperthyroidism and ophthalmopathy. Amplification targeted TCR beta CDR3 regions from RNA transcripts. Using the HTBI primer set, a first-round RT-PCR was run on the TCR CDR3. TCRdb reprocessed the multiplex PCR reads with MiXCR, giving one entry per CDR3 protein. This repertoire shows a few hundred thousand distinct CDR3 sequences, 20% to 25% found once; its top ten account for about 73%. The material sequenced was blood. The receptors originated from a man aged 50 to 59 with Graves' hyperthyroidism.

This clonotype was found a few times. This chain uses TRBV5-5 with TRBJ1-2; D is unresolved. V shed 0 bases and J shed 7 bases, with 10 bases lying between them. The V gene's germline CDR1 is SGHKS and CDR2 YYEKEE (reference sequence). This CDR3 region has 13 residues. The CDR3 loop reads CASSLDPSAGYTF. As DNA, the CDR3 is TGTGCCAGCAGCTTGGATCCTTCCGCTGGCTACACCTTC.

CDR3 nucleotide sequence: TGTGCCACCAGCAGAGGCTTGGCGGGAACGCAAGAGACCCAGTACTTC. The encoded protein is CATSRGLAGTQETQYF. The chain is built from TRBV15 and TRBJ2-5; D might be TRBD2 (6 bases). Germline CDR1 is LNHNV and CDR2 is YYDKDF (reference sequence). This CDR3 has 16 residues. V was cut by 1 base and J by 2 bases, with 14 bases left in between.

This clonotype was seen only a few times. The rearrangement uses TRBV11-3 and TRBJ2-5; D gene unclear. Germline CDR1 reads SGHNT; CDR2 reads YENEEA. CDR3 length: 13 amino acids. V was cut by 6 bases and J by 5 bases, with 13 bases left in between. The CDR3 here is CASSSNQIETQYF. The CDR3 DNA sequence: TGTGCCAGCAGTTCCAATCAGATCGAGACCCAGTACTTC.

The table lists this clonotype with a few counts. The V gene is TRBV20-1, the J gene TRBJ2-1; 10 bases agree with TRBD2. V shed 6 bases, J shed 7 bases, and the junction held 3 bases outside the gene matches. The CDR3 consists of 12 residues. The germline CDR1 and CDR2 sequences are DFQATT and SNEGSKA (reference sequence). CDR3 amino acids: CSASGLANEQFF. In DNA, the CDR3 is TGCAGTGCCTCGGGACTAGCGAATGAGCAGTTCTTC.

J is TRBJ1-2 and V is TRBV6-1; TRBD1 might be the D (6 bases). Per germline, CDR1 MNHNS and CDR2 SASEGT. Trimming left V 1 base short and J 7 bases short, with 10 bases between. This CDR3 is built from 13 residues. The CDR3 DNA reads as TGTGCCAGCAGTGAAGAGGCAGGGGTTGGCTACACCTTC. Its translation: CASSEEAGVGYTF.

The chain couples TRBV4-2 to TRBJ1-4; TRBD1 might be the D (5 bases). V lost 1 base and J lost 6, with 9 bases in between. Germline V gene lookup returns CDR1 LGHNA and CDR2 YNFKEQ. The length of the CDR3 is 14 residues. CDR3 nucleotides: TGTGCCAGCAGCCAAGTTTCGGGGGATGAAAAACTGTTTTTT. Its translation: CASSQVSGDEKLFF.

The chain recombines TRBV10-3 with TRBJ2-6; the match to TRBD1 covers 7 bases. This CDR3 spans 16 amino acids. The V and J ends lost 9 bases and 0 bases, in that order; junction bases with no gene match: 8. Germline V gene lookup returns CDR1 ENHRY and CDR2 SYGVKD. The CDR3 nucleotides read TGTGCCATAAGACCTACAGGGGACTCTGGGGCCAACGTCCTGACTTTC. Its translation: CAIRPTGDSGANVLTF.

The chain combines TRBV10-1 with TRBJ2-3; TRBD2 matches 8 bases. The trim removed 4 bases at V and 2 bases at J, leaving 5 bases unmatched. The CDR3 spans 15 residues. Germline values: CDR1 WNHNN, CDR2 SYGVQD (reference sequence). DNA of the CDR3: TGCGCCAGCAGTGCTAGCGGGCCTGTCACAGATACGCAGTATTTT. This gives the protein CASSASGPVTDTQYF.